This T cell receptor beta chain was captured by sequencing in a study of CD8 T cells in Susac syndrome. An amount of RNA that ranged from about 0.45 to 1 ug was reverse transcribed with random hexamers. TCRdb re-analysed the immunoSEQ multiplex PCR reads in MiXCR, keeping a single row per CDR3 protein. The repertoire holds 200,000 to 250,000 distinct CDR3 sequences, with 85% to 95% as singletons. The sequence was obtained from a human donor with Susac syndrome. The sequenced material came from CD4+ T cells from PBMCs.

The CDR3: CSAGDGHQETQYF. The CDR3 coding sequence is TGCAGTGCTGGGGACGGTCACCAAGAGACCCAGTACTTC. The V call is TRBV20-1, the J call TRBJ2-5; either TRBD1 or TRBD2 may supply D (5 bases each). Trimming shortened V by 5 bases and J by 0 bases, and 10 bases separated the two germline ends. CDR3 length: 13 residues. Germline loops: CDR1 DFQATT, CDR2 SNEGSKA (reference sequence).